This is a list of T cell receptor beta chains from one sample in a study of early T cells in non-severe SARS-CoV-2 infection. TCRdb ran MiXCR on the 5' RACE reads and lists one entry per CDR3 protein. The data hold approximately 46,000 distinct CDR3 sequences, with roughly 6% observed a single time. Sequenced material: whole blood. These receptor sequences come from an adult who was a healthcare worker with PCR-confirmed SARS-CoV-2 infection or an uninfected control (not recorded which). The CDR3 runs from the conserved cysteine through the conserved F or W. The D gene is left open where the match is weak. Clone size is stated in some rows and not others, as once, few, many or a class when expanded.

V gene	clone size	D gene	J gene	CDR3 length	CDR3 DNA	CDR3 protein
TRBV20-1	many	TRBD2	TRBJ2-2	15	TGCAGTGCTAGATCGGGACTAGCCGTGGCCGGGGAGCTGTTTTTT	CSARSGLAVAGELFF
TRBV28	NA	NA	TRBJ2-1	16	TGTGCCAGCAGTTTAGCTAGAGAGGGTGGTGATGCTGAGCAGTTCTTC	CASSLAREGGDAEQFF
TRBV20-1	many	NA	TRBJ1-1	14	TGCAGTGCCAACATACAGGGACTGAACACTGAAGCTTTCTTT	CSANIQGLNTEAFF
TRBV5-4	many	NA	TRBJ1-2	13	TGTGCCAGCAGCTTGGCAGTGGACGATGGCTACACCTTC	CASSLAVDDGYTF
TRBV6-2/TRBV6-3	few	NA	TRBJ2-5	12	TGTGCCAGCGGGGGTCGTCCAGAGACCCAGTACTTC	CASGGRPETQYF
TRBV4-3	many	TRBD2	TRBJ2-1	15	TGCGCCAGCAGCCAAGATACCTCTAGCGGCAATGAGCAGTTCTTC	CASSQDTSSGNEQFF
TRBV5-1	many	NA	TRBJ1-1	15	TGCGCCAGCAGCTTGCTTGGAGGGTTGGGCACTGAAGCTTTCTTT	CASSLLGGLGTEAFF
TRBV4-3	many	NA	TRBJ2-1	12	TGCGCCAGCAGCCATGAGGGACTCGAGCAGTTCTTC	CASSHEGLEQFF
TRBV5-4	many	NA	TRBJ2-5	14	TGTGCCAGCAGCGACCGATTAGAACAAGAGACCCAGTACTTC	CASSDRLEQETQYF
TRBV20-1	many	NA	TRBJ1-1	13	TGCAGTGCAAGGACCCCCTCGAACACTGAAGCTTTCTTT	CSARTPSNTEAFF
TRBV20-1	many	TRBD1	TRBJ2-1	13	TGCAGTGCAGCCGGGACAGGGGGACTTGAGCAGTTCTTC	CSAAGTGGLEQFF
TRBV7-3	many	NA	TRBJ2-2	15	TGTGCCAGCAGCTTAGGCCAGGCTGGAACCGGGGAGCTGTTTTTT	CASSLGQAGTGELFF
TRBV6-1	many	TRBD2	TRBJ2-3	15	TGTGCCAGCAGTGAAACTAGCGGGGGGCCAGATACGCAGTATTTT	CASSETSGGPDTQYF
TRBV6-2/TRBV6-3	few	TRBD1	TRBJ1-3	16	TGTGCCAGCAGCCACCAATCGACAGGGGCTGGAAACACCATATATTTT	CASSHQSTGAGNTIYF
TRBV16	NA	NA	TRBJ2-3	13	TGTGCCAGCAACAGAGGTCGCACAGATACGCAGTATTTT	CASNRGRTDTQYF
TRBV19	NA	NA	TRBJ2-3	12	TGTGCCAGTAGTTCTGAGACAGATACGCAGTATTTT	CASSSETDTQYF
TRBV20-1	many	TRBD2	TRBJ2-1	14	TGCAGTGCTGCACTAGCGGGGGATTGGAGTGAGCAGTTCTTC	CSAALAGDWSEQFF
TRBV5-4	NA	NA	TRBJ2-2	14	TGTGCCAGCAGCCGATCCTCTGACACCGGGGAGCTGTTTTTT	CASSRSSDTGELFF
TRBV11-3	many	NA	TRBJ2-7	15	TGTGCCAGCAGCGTAAGCGCTGAGCCTTCCTACGAGCAGTACTTC	CASSVSAEPSYEQYF
TRBV7-9	many	NA	TRBJ1-1	14	TGTGCCAGCAGCCCACGGGAAAGTAACACTGAAGCTTTCTTT	CASSPRESNTEAFF
TRBV6-4	many	NA	TRBJ1-1	10	TGTGCCAGCTCTATACGGGAAGCTTTCTTT	CASSIREAFF
TRBV5-4	many	TRBD1	TRBJ1-2	14	TGTGCCAGCAGCGTACCACAGGGGGAATATGGCTACACCTTC	CASSVPQGEYGYTF
TRBV7-8	many	NA	TRBJ1-1	17	TGTGCCAGCAGCTTAATCCCGTTCGGGAGGGAGGGCACTGAAGCTTTCTTT	CASSLIPFGREGTEAFF
TRBV19	many	TRBD2	TRBJ2-3	15	TGTGCCAGTAGTCGACAAGCGGGGGTCACAGATACGCAGTATTTT	CASSRQAGVTDTQYF
TRBV5-4	NA	NA	TRBJ2-7	12	TGTGCCAGCAGCTGGACCGGGGGCGAGCAGTACTTC	CASSWTGGEQYF
TRBV11-3	many	TRBD2	TRBJ2-5	18	TGTGCCAGCAGCTTAGCGAACCAGCGGGGGGGAAGAAGAGAAACCCAGTACTTC	CASSLANQRGGRRETQYF
TRBV18	NA	TRBD1	TRBJ1-1	14	TGTGCCAGCTCACCCGGACAGGGGAACACTGAAGCTTTCTTT	CASSPGQGNTEAFF
TRBV11-2	NA	NA	TRBJ2-7	13	TGTGCCAGCAGCTTTTCTACAAACTACGAGCAGTACTTC	CASSFSTNYEQYF